One TCR beta chain is described in this entry. This sample stems from a study of shared clonotypes between healthy human individuals. The CDR3 is 13 amino acids. CDR1 and CDR2 (germline): SGHAT, FQNNGV. Trimming stripped 4 bases from V and 1 base from J, with 7 bases between. Measured with immunoSEQ multiplex PCR; TCRdb has only the in-frame clones, and not every one. The sample lists about 2 million clones, around 96% occurring once. CD45RO negativity and positive selection for CCR7 defined naive CD8 cells, a population that excluded terminally differentiated effector memory CD45RA+ cells. The receptor comes from a man younger than 30 in good health. The chain couples TRBV11-2 to TRBJ1-1; D remains unclear. Sequencing input: naive CD8+ T cells sorted from blood. CDR3 amino acids: CASSSPGNTEAFF. The CDR3 region has the DNA TGTGCCAGCAGCTCCCCAGGGAACACTGAAGCTTTCTTT. The whole variable domain, remainder taken from reference TRBV11-2 and TRBJ1-1, is EAGVAQSPRYKIIEKRQSVAFWCNPISGHATLYWYQQILGQGPKLLIQFQNNGVVDDSQLPKDRFSAERLKGVDSTLKIQPAKLEDSAVYLCASSSPGNTEAFFGQGTRLTVV.